One and the same sample provided the 26 T cell receptor beta chains below, sequenced in a study of T cell repertoires in cytomegalovirus infection. Antigens of these TCRs are unknown. TCRdb used MiXCR to reprocess the reads, holding one entry per CDR3 protein. The table has approximately 110,000 distinct CDR3 sequences, around 32% seen once. The source material was CD8+ T cells from cultured PBMCs, sampled from culture after CMV antigen stimulation. The receptors shown here come from a human donor in good health (CMV status not recorded). Some clones in this sample may be carry-over from other donors' samples.

This clonotype was counted between two and nine times. The chain is built from TRBV7-8 and TRBJ2-1, with unresolved D. Germline V gene sequence: CDR1 SGHVS, CDR2 FQNEAQ. V shed 5 bases and J shed 8 bases, with 16 bases lying between them. CDR3 length: 14 amino acids. The CDR3 loop reads CASSPNVLIDEQFF. CDR3 coding DNA: TGTGCCAGCAGCCCAAACGTGCTTATCGATGAGCAGTTCTTC.

This clonotype was seen a few times. The V and J genes are TRBV7-2 and TRBJ1-1; D is ambiguous. CDR1 is SGHTA, CDR2 FQGNSA, per germline. The CDR3 runs to 17 residues. V shed 7 bases and J shed 0 bases, with 21 bases lying between them. The CDR3 sequence: CASTVRSRGVMNTEAFF. For the CDR3, the DNA is TGTGCCAGCACCGTCCGCAGTCGGGGTGTAATGAACACTGAAGCTTTCTTT.

This clonotype has just a few counts. The V and J genes are TRBV7-8 and TRBJ2-3; 13 nucleotides line up with TRBD2. The length of the CDR3 is 15 residues. The germline CDR1 and CDR2 sequences are SGHVS and FQNEAQ. With V trimmed by 8 bases and J by 2 bases, 4 bases remained unmatched. For the CDR3, the DNA is TGTGCCAGCGGGACTAGCGGGATCCACACAGATACGCAGTATTTT. Its protein is CASGTSGIHTDTQYF.

The chain carries TRBV27 and TRBJ1-6; possibly TRBD1 for D (6 bases). Per the germline V gene, CDR1 is MNHEY and CDR2 is SMNVEV (reference sequence). The CDR3 length is 14 residues. V was clipped by 6 bases and J by 10 bases, with 16 bases between them. The CDR3 spells CASRRTAMGSPLHF. The CDR3 DNA follows: TGTGCCAGCAGACGGACAGCCATGGGCTCACCCCTCCACTTT.

The chain is built from TRBV19 and TRBJ1-2; no firm D call. V lost 3 bases and J 1 base, leaving 3 bases between the germline ends. CDR1 is LNHDA and CDR2 is SQIVND in the germline V gene (reference sequence). The CDR3 contains 12 residues. The CDR3 protein is CASSMFNYGYTF. In DNA, the CDR3 is TGTGCCAGTAGTATGTTTAACTATGGCTACACCTTC.

Only a few counts were recorded for this clonotype. This chain uses TRBV19 with TRBJ2-1; D may match TRBD1 or TRBD2 (5 bases each). The CDR3 consists of 15 residues. Germline CDR1 is LNHDA and CDR2 is SQIVND (reference sequence). The V gene lost 5 bases and the J gene lost 6 bases, with 17 bases spanning the gap. The CDR3 loop reads CASSASREIVNEQFF. DNA of the CDR3: TGTGCCAGTAGTGCCTCCAGGGAGATTGTCAATGAGCAGTTCTTC.

This clonotype was seen a handful of times. The chain joins TRBV2 to TRBJ1-2; no definite D call. The germline gives CDR1 SNHLY, CDR2 FYNNEI. The CDR3 sequence is 16 residues long. V shed 7 bases and J shed 5 bases, with 23 bases lying between them. This chain's CDR3 is CASTKMAAELLYGYTF. For the CDR3, the DNA is TGTGCCAGCACTAAAATGGCGGCAGAGTTACTTTATGGCTACACCTTC.

This clonotype appeared once. This may come from a read error, since a much larger clone is one base off. The chain couples TRBV19 to TRBJ1-1; D unclear. Germline V lookup: CDR1 LNHDA, CDR2 SQIVND (reference sequence). CDR3 length equals 13 residues. CDR3 nucleotide sequence: TGTGCCAGTAGTATTCACCCGGGCACTGAAGCTTCCTTT. As protein: CASSIHPGTEASF.

The chain uses TRBV14 and TRBJ2-1; unclear D gene. Germline CDR1 and CDR2: SGHDN and FVKESK. The V end was cut by 4 bases, the J end by 8 bases, with 15 bases between. This CDR3 is built from 14 residues. CDR3 sequence reads: CASSLGLITYEQFF. The CDR3 nucleotides read TGTGCCAGCAGCCTTGGTCTGATTACATATGAGCAGTTCTTC.

This rearrangement joins TRBV11-2 to TRBJ2-5; 9 nucleotides align to TRBD1. The germline V gene has CDR1 SGHAT and CDR2 FQNNGV. Losses at the gene ends were 7 bases for V and 3 bases for J; bases not matched to a gene: 6. CDR3 length: 14 amino acids. CDR3 protein: CASTTGDREETQYF. For the CDR3, the DNA is TGTGCCAGCACAACCGGGGACAGGGAAGAGACCCAGTACTTC.

This clonotype was seen a few times. V is TRBV20-1 and J is TRBJ2-1, with TRBD2 matching 7 bases. Germline lookup yields CDR1 DFQATT and CDR2 SNEGSKA (reference sequence). The CDR3 spans 18 residues. Losses at the gene ends were 0 bases for V and 0 bases for J; bases not matched to a gene: 11. The DNA for the CDR3 is TGCAGTGCTAGAGATTTTAGCGGGCCGTCCAGCTCCTACAATGAGCAGTTCTTC. Amino acids: CSARDFSGPSSSYNEQFF.

This clonotype was observed a few times. The chain couples TRBV7-9 to TRBJ2-5; possible D gene TRBD1, 5 bases. The CDR3 is made up of 13 amino acids. Germline V gene data show CDR1 as SEHNR and CDR2 as FQNEAQ (reference sequence). V lost 2 bases, J lost 3 bases, and 7 bases lay in between. The CDR3 loop is CASSLIGEETQYF. CDR3 coding DNA: TGTGCCAGCAGCTTAATAGGGGAAGAGACCCAGTACTTC.

The chain is built from TRBV20-1 and TRBJ1-5; unclear D gene. The CDR3 loop spans 16 amino acids. V was cut by 1 base and J by 3 bases, with 16 bases left in between. Per germline, CDR1 DFQATT and CDR2 SNEGSKA (reference sequence). The CDR3 protein is CSARGVGRKHNQPQHF. As DNA, the CDR3 is TGCAGTGCTAGAGGGGTCGGACGGAAGCACAATCAGCCCCAGCATTTT.

The chain links TRBV20-1 to TRBJ2-3; D may correspond to TRBD1 or TRBD2 (6 bases each). V lost 0 bases to trimming and J lost 2 bases, with 27 bases between them. Germline V gene data show CDR1 as DFQATT and CDR2 as SNEGSKA (reference sequence). This CDR3 is 20 amino acids long. This CDR3 reads CSARDQSGAWRGGLTDTQYF. The CDR3 region has the DNA TGCAGTGCTAGAGATCAATCGGGCGCGTGGCGTGGGGGGCTCACAGATACGCAGTATTTT.

This clonotype was counted a few times. V usage is TRBV7-6 and J usage is TRBJ2-2; D uncertain. The V and J ends lost 5 bases and 6 bases respectively, with 10 bases between them. Germline lookup yields CDR1 SGHVS and CDR2 FNYEAQ. The CDR3 has 13 residues. The CDR3, as DNA: TGTGCCAGCAGCAGAGATCGTCCCGGGGAGCTGTTTTTT. Translating gives CASSRDRPGELFF.

V is TRBV19 and J is TRBJ2-1; D is unresolved. V shed 3 bases and J shed 6 bases, with 12 bases lying between them. Germline CDR1 reads LNHDA; CDR2 reads SQIVND (reference sequence). The CDR3 is 14 residues long. The DNA of the CDR3 is TGTGCCAGTAGTATGGCTTCGGGCGGCAATGAGCAGTTCTTC. The encoded protein is CASSMASGGNEQFF.

CDR3 bases: TGTGCCAGCAGTTTGTTGGGGCCTCTCAATCAGCCCCAGCATTTT. As protein: CASSLLGPLNQPQHF. The genes are TRBV12-3 or TRBV12-4 and TRBJ1-5; the D gene is possibly TRBD1 (5 bases). V was clipped by 3 bases and J by 3 bases, with 12 bases between them. The CDR3 totals 15 residues.

The rearrangement uses TRBV20-1 and TRBJ2-7; 8 bases agree with TRBD1. CDR3 length: 16 amino acids. J lost 4 bases, V lost 0 bases, and 11 bases had no gene match. The germline gives CDR1 DFQATT, CDR2 SNEGSKA (reference sequence). CDR3 DNA: TGCAGTGCTAGAGATCAAGACAGGGGTCACCTATACGAGCAGTACTTC. Its protein product is CSARDQDRGHLYEQYF.

The chain employs TRBV4-3 and TRBJ2-7, with 9 nucleotides matching TRBD1. Germline V gene sequence: CDR1 LGHNA, CDR2 YSLEER. CDR3 length: 19 amino acids. V shed 0 bases and J 2 bases; nucleotides not matched to a gene: 14. The CDR3 reads CASSQDSATGGLSPYEQYF. The CDR3 nucleotides are TGCGCCAGCAGCCAAGATTCCGCGACAGGGGGACTGTCTCCCTACGAGCAGTACTTC.

In this sample, this clonotype turned up many times. The chain recombines TRBV5-6 with TRBJ2-2; D is unclear. The CDR3 sequence is 13 residues long. Germline V gives CDR1 SGHDT, CDR2 YYEEEE. The V gene lost 4 bases and the J gene lost 5 bases, with 9 bases spanning the gap. The CDR3 nucleotides are TGTGCCAGCAGCGACGGGTTTACCGGGGAGCTGTTTTTT. It encodes CASSDGFTGELFF.

This clonotype was counted only a few times. The chain has TRBV12-3 or TRBV12-4 and TRBJ2-7; D remains ambiguous. V gave up 3 bases and J gave up 3 bases, with 12 bases separating them. The CDR3 loop spans 14 amino acids. CDR3 amino acids: CASSLAGRDYEQYF. CDR3 DNA: TGTGCCAGCAGTTTGGCAGGACGAGACTACGAGCAGTACTTC.

This clonotype was counted between two and nine times. The chain recombines TRBV7-2 with TRBJ1-3; 10 bases fit TRBD1. V lost 5 bases to trimming and J lost 2 bases; unmatched junction nucleotides: 6. The length of the CDR3 is 16 residues. The germline V gene encodes CDR1 SGHTA and CDR2 FQGNSA. CDR3 sequence (DNA): TGTGCCAGCAGCCCACGACAGGGGGCCCCTGGAAACACCATATATTTT. Amino acids: CASSPRQGAPGNTIYF.

This clonotype turned up a few times. The chain links TRBV7-6 to TRBJ2-1; D uncertain. CDR3 length: 18 amino acids. The germline CDR1 and CDR2 sequences are SGHVS and FNYEAQ. V was shortened by 5 bases and J by 5 bases, with 25 bases between the two germline ends. CDR3 nucleotide sequence: TGTGCCAGCAGCCCCCGACCCGATTTGTGGGGTAGGGACAATGAGCAGTTCTTC. Its protein is CASSPRPDLWGRDNEQFF.

The V call is TRBV27, the J call TRBJ1-2, with 8 bases fitting TRBD1. CDR3 length: 13 amino acids. The germline V gene encodes CDR1 MNHEY and CDR2 SMNVEV (reference sequence). Trimming at V came to 7 bases and at J to 4 bases, leaving 5 bases not matched to a gene. The CDR3 region is CASNNGTGYGYTF. For the CDR3, the DNA is TGTGCCAGCAACAACGGGACAGGCTATGGCTACACCTTC.

This clonotype was counted between two and nine times. This sequence joins TRBV10-3 and TRBJ2-1, with D uncertain. The CDR3 runs to 11 residues. Germline V lookup: CDR1 ENHRY, CDR2 SYGVKD. The V end lost 3 bases, the J end lost 6 bases, and 3 bases lay between the germline ends. The CDR3 sequence is CAISDANEQFF. In DNA form, the CDR3 reads TGTGCCATCAGTGACGCCAATGAGCAGTTCTTC.

This clonotype has at least ten counts. V is TRBV7-2 and J is TRBJ2-7; possible D gene TRBD2, 5 bases. V was clipped by 1 base and J by 2 bases, with 12 bases between them. Germline lookup yields CDR1 SGHTA and CDR2 FQGNSA. This CDR3 is built from 15 residues. The CDR3 protein is CASSLDPGSTYEQYF. The CDR3 DNA follows: TGTGCCAGCAGCTTAGACCCGGGGTCAACCTACGAGCAGTACTTC.